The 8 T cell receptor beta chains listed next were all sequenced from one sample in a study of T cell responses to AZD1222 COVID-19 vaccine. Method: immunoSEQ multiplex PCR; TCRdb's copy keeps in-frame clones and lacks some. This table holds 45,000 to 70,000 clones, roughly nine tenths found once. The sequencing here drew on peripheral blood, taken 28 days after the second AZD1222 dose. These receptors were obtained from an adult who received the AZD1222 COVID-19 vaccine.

The CDR3, as DNA: TGTGCCAGCAGCCAATCGACAGATACGCAGTATTTT. The encoded protein is CASSQSTDTQYF. The rearrangement links TRBV16 to TRBJ2-3, with D unclear. Trimming pared 0 bases from V and 3 bases from J, leaving 1 base between. The V gene's germline CDR1 is KGHSY and CDR2 FQNENV. The CDR3 spans 12 residues.

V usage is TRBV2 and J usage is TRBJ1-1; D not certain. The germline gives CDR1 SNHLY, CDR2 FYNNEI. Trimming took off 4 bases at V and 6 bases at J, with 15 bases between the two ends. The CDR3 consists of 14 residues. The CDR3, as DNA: TGTGCCAGCAGTGTTCGGCAGTCGGAGGCTGAAGCTTTCTTT. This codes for CASSVRQSEAEAFF.

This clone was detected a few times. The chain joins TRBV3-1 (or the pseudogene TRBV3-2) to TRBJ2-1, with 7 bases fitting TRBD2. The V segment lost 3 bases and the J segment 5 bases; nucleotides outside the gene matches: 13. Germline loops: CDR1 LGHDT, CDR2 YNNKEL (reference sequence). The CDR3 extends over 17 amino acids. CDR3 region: CASSQRRERASDNEQFF. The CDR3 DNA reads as TGTGCCAGCAGCCAGAGGCGGGAGAGGGCCTCGGACAATGAGCAGTTCTTC.

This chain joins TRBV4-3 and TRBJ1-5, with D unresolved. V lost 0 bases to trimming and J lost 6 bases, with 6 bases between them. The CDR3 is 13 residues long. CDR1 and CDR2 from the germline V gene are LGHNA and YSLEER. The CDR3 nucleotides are TGCGCCAGCAGCCAAGAAGAGGGTCAGCCCCAGCATTTT. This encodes CASSQEEGQPQHF.

CDR3: CASTPSIRGDYEQYF. The DNA for the CDR3 is TGCGCCAGCACCCCGTCGATACGGGGTGACTACGAGCAGTACTTC. The V gene is TRBV5-1, the J gene TRBJ2-7; TRBD2 is a possible D gene (5 bases). Trimming left V 6 bases short and J 3 bases short, with 19 bases between. The CDR3 consists of 15 residues. Germline CDR1 SGHRS, CDR2 YFSETQ.

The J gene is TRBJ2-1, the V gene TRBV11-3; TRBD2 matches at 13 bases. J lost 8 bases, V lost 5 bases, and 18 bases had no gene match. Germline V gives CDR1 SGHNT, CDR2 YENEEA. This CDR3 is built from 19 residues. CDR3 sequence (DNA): TGTGCCAGCAGCCTCCGGATTACTAGCGGGAGGGCCACTTACCATGAGCAGTTCTTC. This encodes CASSLRITSGRATYHEQFF. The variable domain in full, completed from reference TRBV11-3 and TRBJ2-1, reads EAGVVQSPRYKIIEKKQPVAFWCNPISGHNTLYWYLQNLGQGPELLIRYENEEAVDDSQLPKDRFSAERLKGVDSTLKIQPAELGDSAVYLCASSLRITSGRATYHEQFFGPGTRLTVL.

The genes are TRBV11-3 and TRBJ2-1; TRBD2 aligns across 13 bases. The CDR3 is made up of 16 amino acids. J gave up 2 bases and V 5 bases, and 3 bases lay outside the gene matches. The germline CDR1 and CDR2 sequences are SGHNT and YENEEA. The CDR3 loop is CASSAGTSGTYNEQFF. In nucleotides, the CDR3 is TGTGCCAGCAGCGCCGGGACTAGCGGGACCTACAATGAGCAGTTCTTC. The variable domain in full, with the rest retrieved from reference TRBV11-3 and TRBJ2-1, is EAGVVQSPRYKIIEKKQPVAFWCNPISGHNTLYWYLQNLGQGPELLIRYENEEAVDDSQLPKDRFSAERLKGVDSTLKIQPAELGDSAVYLCASSAGTSGTYNEQFFGPGTRLTVL.

This CDR3 is CASRLNTGFGLGTEAFF. CDR3 coding DNA: TGCGCCAGCCGCCTAAACACAGGTTTCGGTTTGGGCACTGAAGCTTTCTTT. The chain is built from TRBV5-1 and TRBJ1-1; maybe TRBD1 (5 bases). CDR1 is SGHRS and CDR2 is YFSETQ in the germline V gene. V gave up 7 bases and J gave up 4 bases, with 26 bases separating them. This CDR3 contains 17 residues.